This note documents a single T cell receptor beta chain sequence. The antigen is undetermined. V trimming: 4 bases; J trimming: 9 bases; junction bases outside the gene matches: 9. Germline V gene lookup returns CDR1 SGHDT and CDR2 YYEEEE. This CDR3 contains 15 residues. The data originate from a study of cytomegalovirus exposure and HLA in healthy donors. Findings of the study overall: Most TCRs appeared rarely, but some public TCRs recurred in many donors. Some highly shared sequence variants likely arose as a pipeline artifact.

A multiplex PCR was run with 60 Vbeta primers and 13 Jbeta primers. Some clones are missing from TCRdb's copy, which holds only in-frame ones; the method was immunoSEQ multiplex PCR. The sample carries around 150,000 clones, around 76% recorded once. Sequenced sample: PBMCs. The chain is built from TRBV5-6 and TRBJ2-1; 11 bases are a match to TRBD1. This clonotype originated in a female donor in good health and CMV-seronegative. CDR3 loop: CASSGWDRGFTEQFF. CDR3 sequence (DNA): TGTGCCAGCAGCGGTTGGGACAGGGGGTTTACTGAGCAGTTCTTC.